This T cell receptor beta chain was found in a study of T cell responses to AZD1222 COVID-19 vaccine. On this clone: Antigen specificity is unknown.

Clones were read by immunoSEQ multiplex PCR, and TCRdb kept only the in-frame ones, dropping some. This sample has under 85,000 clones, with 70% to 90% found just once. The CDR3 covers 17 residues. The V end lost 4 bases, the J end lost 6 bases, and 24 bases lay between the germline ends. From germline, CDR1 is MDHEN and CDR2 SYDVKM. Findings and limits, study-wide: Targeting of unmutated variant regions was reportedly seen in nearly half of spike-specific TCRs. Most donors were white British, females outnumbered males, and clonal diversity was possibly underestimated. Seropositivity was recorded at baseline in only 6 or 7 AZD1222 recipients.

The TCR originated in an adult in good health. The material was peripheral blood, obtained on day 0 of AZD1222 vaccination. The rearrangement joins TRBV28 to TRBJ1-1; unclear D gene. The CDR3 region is CASSSYLDAEGRAEAFF. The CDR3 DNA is TGTGCCAGCAGTTCCTACCTTGACGCGGAGGGAAGGGCTGAAGCTTTCTTT.